This TCR beta chain was sequenced in a study of response to subunit inactivated influenza vaccine. Study-wide points: That few new T cells are recruited by each seasonal influenza vaccination was the authors' suggestion.

The CDR3 is made up of 12 amino acids. V was trimmed by 0 bases and J by 7 bases, leaving 7 bases between them. Germline V gene lookup returns CDR1 DFQATT and CDR2 SNEGSKA (reference sequence). TCRdb reprocessed the RT-PCR reads with MiXCR, giving one entry per CDR3 protein. Of almost 600,000 distinct CDR3 sequences in the sample, 12% to 15% were seen once. There are a few counts of this clonotype. Antigen: not known. The clonotype was recovered from a man aged 50-59 years who received an inactivated influenza vaccine. Sequences were derived from PBMCs from blood, sampled approximately 12 days after vaccination. The chain links TRBV20-1 to TRBJ2-1; D call uncertain. CDR3: CSARDLLNEQFF. The CDR3 coding sequence is TGCAGTGCTAGAGATCTCCTTAATGAGCAGTTCTTC.